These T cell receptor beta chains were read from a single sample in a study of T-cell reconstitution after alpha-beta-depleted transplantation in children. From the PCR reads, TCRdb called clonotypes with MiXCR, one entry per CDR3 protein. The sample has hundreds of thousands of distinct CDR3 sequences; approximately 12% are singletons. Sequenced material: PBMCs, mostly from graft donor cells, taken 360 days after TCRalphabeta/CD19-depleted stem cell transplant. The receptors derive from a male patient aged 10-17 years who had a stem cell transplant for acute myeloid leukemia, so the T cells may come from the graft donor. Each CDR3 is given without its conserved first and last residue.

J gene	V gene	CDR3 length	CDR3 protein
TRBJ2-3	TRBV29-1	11	SVAPLALDTQY
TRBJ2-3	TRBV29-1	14	SVEDHLSGSTDTQY
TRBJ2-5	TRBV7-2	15	ASSLVGLAGLGETQY
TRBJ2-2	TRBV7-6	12	ASSLLTGAGELF
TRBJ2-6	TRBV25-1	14	ASSDSFDSGANVLT
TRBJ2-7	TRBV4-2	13	ASSPRAGGSYEQY
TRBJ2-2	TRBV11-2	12	ASSLDRRAGELF
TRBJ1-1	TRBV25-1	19	ASPVGVGEPAWDGDDTEAF
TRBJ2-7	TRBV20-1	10	SAGDRGYEQY
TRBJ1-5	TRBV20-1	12	SAHGQGADQPQH
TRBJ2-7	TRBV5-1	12	ASSPASGFYEQY
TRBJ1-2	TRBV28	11	ASSPTGYNGYT
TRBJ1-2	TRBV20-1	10	SPLAGFYGYT
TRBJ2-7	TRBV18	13	ASSPGRISGSIGD
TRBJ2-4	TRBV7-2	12	ASSLKEGGGREY
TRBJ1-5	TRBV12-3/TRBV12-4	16	ASSLGVHGDRVNQPQH
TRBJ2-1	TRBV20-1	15	SATKWESLSSYNEQF
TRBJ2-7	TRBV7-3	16	ASSSNTNGTGGRYEQY
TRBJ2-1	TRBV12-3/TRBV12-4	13	ASSFSGSGGDEQF
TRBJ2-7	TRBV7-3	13	ASSLETGGLGEQY
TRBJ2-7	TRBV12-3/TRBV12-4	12	ASSALWGIYEQY
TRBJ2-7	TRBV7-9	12	ASSFSFGGGEQY
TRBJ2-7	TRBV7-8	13	ASSTHSIRSYEQY
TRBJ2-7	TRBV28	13	ASSRPGTTEDEQY
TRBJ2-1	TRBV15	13	ATSRDRQRYNEQF
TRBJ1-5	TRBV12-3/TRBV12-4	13	ASSLERDSNQPQH
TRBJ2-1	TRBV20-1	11	SASKPGGNEQF
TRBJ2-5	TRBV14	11	ASSQALGETQY
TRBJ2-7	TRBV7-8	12	ASETLGVSYEQY
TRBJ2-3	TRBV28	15	ASRSPRTGWITDTQY
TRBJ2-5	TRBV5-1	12	ASSWTGEKETQY
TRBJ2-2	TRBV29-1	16	SVEDRTAFSPHTGELF
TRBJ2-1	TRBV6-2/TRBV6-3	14	ASSYSSAGAYNEQF
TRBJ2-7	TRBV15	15	ATSRPGNDRASYEQY
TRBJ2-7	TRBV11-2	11	ASSLVAAYEQY
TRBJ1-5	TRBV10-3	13	AISESGGSNQPQH
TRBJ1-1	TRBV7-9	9	AGLRGTEAF
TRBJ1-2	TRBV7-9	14	ASSLTENIGVYGYT
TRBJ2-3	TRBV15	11	ATSRDGPDTQY
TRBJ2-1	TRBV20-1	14	SAPPETSGLYNEQF
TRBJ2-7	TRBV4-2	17	ASSPPPLSSVPGHYEQY